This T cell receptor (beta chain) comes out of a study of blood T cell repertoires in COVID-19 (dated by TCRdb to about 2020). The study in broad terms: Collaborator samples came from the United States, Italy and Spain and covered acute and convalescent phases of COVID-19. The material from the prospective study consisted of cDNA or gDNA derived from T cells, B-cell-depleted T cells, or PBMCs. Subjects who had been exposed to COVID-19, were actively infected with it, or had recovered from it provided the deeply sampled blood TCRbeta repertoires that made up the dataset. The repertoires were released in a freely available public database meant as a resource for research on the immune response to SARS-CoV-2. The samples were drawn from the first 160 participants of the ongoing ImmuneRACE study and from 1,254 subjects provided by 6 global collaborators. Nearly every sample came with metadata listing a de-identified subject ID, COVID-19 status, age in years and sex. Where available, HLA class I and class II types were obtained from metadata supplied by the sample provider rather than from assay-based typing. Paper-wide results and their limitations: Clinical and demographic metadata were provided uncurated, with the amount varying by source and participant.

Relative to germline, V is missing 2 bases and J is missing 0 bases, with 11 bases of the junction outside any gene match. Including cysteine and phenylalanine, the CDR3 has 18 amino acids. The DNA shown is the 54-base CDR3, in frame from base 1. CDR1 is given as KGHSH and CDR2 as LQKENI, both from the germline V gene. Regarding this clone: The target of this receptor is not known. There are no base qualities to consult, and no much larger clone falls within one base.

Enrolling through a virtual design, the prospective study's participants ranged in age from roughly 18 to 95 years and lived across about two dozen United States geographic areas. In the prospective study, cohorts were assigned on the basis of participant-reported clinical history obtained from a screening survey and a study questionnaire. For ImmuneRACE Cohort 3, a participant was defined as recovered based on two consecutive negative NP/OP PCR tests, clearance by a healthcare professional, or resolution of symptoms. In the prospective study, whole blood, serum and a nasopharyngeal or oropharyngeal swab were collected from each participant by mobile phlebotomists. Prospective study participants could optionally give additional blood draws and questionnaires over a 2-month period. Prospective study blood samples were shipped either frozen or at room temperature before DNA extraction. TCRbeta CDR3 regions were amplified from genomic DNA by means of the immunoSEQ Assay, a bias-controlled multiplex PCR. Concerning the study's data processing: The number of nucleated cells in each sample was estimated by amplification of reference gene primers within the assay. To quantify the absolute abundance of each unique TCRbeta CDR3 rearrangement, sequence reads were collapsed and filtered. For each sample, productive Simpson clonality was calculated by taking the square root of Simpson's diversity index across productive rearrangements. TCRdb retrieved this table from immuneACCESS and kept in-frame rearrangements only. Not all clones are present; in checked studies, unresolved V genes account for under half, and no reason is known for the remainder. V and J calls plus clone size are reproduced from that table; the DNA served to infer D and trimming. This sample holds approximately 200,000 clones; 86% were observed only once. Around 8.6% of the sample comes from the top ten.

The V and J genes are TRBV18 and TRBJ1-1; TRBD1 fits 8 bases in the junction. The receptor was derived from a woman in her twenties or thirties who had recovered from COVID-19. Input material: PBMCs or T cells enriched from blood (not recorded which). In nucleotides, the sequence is TGTGCCAGCTCACCAAGCCGGGACAGGTCGTTTATGAACACTGAAGCTTTCTTT. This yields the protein CASSPSRDRSFMNTEAFF.